This T cell receptor beta chain derives from a study of beta chain features in type 1 diabetes. Expressed TCRB transcripts got sequenced, as all isolated RNA was reverse transcribed. Data came from immunoSEQ multiplex PCR; TCRdb stores just in-frame clones and leaves some out. The table lists approximately 380,000 clones, about 15% of them singletons. This clone appeared a few times. As yet, its antigen is unknown. Broader study findings: cDNA-based reads could over-represent cells with high TCR expression. Shortening of TCRB CDR3s, moderate but significant, appeared in all four CD4+ subsets of Type 1 diabetes patients.

Each of the CD4+ naive, central memory, regulatory and stem cell-like memory populations was sorted via CD45RO/CCR7/CD25/CD127/CD95/CD27. The CDR3 sequence is 15 residues long. V gave up 2 bases and J gave up 8 bases, with 16 bases separating them. Germline lookup yields CDR1 SGHDT and CDR2 YYEEEE. The genes are TRBV5-6 and TRBJ2-2, with a possible D match to TRBD2 (6 bases). This TCR was recovered from a woman aged 18-30 years in good health. The sequenced material came from naive CD4+ T cells from blood. The CDR3 DNA reads as TGTGCCAGCAGCTTCAAGGGACTCCCCCGGGGGGAGCTGTTTTTT. This sequence encodes CASSFKGLPRGELFF.